This T cell receptor beta chain was retrieved from a study of T cell clonotyping in hematopoietic cell transplantation. Study conclusions and caveats: Recipient TCR diversity dropped after transplant; expanded clonotypes rose from day 30 to 180. No sorting was done, leaving CD4 and CD8 contributions mixed. At the given depth, recipient repertoires were over 95% de novo clonotypes.

Trimming stripped 3 bases from V and 8 bases from J, with 14 bases between. This CDR3 is built from 13 residues. Germline V gene sequence: CDR1 LNHDA, CDR2 SQIVND (reference sequence). Samples: about 28 days before transplant, then days 30, 100 and 180 after. Sequencing was performed with immunoSEQ multiplex PCR; in TCRdb, only in-frame clones are kept and a portion is missing. The profile shows 15,000 or so clones, approximately 84% of them singletons. This clone turned up a few times. The target antigen is unknown. V is TRBV19 and J is TRBJ2-7; D possibly matches TRBD1 or TRBD2 (6 bases each). The receptor was isolated from a male patient between 45 and 59 years old who had an allogeneic stem cell transplant from an unrelated donor, so T cells may come from the graft donor. Some clones in this sample may be carry-over from other donors' samples. The specimen was PBMCs, collected 100 days after allogeneic stem cell transplant. The CDR3 DNA follows: TGTGCCAGTAGTATGGGGATTCGGGGGCAGCAGTACTTC. Encoded protein: CASSMGIRGQQYF.